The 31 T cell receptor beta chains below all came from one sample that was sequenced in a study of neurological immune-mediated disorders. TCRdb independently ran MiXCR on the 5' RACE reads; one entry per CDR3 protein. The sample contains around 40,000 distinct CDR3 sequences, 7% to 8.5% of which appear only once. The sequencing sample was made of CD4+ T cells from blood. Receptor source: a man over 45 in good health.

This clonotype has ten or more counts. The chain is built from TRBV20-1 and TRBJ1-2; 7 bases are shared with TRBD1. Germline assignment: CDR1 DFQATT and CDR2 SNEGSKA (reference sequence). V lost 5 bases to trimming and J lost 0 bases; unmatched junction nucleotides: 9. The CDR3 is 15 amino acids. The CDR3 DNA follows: TGCAGTGCTCGCCGTGAGACAGGGACTAACTATGGCTACACCTTC. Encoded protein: CSARRETGTNYGYTF.

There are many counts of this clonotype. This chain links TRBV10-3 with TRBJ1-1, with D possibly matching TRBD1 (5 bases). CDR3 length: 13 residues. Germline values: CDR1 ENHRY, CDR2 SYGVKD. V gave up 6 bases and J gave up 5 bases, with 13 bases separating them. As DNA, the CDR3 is TGTGCCATCAGGCCGGGGGTTGGTACTGAAGCTTTCTTT. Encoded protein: CAIRPGVGTEAFF.

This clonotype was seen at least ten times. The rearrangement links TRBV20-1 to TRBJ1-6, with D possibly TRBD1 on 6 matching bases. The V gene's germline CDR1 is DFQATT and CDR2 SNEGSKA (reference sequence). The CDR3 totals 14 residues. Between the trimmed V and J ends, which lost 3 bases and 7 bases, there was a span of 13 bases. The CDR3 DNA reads TGCAGTGCTAGGGGGGCAGGGAGAAATTCACCCCTCCACTTT. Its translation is CSARGAGRNSPLHF.

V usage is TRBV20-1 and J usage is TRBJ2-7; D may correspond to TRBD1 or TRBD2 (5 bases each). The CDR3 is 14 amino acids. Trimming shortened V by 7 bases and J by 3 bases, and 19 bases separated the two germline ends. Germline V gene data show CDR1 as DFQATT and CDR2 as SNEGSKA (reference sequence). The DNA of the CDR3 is TGCAGTGTAATCCCCGGGACGGGATACTACGAGCAGTACTTC. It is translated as CSVIPGTGYYEQYF.

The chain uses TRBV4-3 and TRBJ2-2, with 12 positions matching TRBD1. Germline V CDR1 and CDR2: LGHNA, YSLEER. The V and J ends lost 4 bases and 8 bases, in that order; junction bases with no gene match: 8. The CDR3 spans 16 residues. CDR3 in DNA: TGCGCCAGCAGCCGCGTGGGACAGGGGGCTTGGGGGGAGCTGTTTTTT. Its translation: CASSRVGQGAWGELFF.

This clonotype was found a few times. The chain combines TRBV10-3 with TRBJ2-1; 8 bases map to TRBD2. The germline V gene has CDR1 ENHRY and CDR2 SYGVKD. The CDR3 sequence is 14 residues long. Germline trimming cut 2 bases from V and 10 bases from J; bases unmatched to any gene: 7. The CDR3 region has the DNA TGTGCCATCAGTGAGGAGAGACGGGAGGGAGAGCAGTTCTTC. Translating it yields CAISEERREGEQFF.

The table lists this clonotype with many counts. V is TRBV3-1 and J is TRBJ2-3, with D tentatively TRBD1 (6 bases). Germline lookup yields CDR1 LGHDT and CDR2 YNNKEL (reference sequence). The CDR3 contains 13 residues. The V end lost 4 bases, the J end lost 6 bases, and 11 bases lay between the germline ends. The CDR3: CASSPRGGDTQYF. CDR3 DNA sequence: TGTGCCAGCAGCCCCAGGGGTGGGGATACGCAGTATTTT.

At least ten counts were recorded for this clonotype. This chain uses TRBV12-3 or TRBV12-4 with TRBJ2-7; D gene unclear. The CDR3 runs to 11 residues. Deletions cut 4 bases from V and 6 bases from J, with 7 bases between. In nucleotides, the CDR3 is TGTGCCAGCAGTTCAAGCCGCGAGCAGTACTTC. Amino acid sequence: CASSSSREQYF.

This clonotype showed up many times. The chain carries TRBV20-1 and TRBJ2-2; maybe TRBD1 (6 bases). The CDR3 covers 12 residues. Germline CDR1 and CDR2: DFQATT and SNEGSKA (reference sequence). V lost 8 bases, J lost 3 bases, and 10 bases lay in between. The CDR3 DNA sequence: TGCAGTTACAGGGTGGACACCGGGGAGCTGTTTTTT. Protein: CSYRVDTGELFF.

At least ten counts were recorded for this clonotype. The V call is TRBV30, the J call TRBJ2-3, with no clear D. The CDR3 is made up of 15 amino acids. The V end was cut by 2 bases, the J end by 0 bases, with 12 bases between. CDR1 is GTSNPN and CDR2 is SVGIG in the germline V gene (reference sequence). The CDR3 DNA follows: TGTGCCTGGAGTACGACATCGAGGAGCACAGATACGCAGTATTTT. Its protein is CAWSTTSRSTDTQYF.

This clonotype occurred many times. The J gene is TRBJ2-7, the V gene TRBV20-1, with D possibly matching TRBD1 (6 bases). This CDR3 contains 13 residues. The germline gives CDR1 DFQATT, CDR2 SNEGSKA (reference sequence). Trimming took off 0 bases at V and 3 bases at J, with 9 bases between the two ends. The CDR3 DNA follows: TGCAGTGCTAGAGATTTCAGGGGCTACGAGCAGTACTTC. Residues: CSARDFRGYEQYF.

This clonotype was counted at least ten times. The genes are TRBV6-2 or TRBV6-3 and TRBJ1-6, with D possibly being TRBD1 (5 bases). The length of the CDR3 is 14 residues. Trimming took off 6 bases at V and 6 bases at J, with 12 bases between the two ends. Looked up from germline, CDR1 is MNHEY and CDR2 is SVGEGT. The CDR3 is CASSRLGTNSPLHF. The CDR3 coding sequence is TGTGCCAGCAGCCGCCTTGGGACTAATTCACCCCTCCACTTT.

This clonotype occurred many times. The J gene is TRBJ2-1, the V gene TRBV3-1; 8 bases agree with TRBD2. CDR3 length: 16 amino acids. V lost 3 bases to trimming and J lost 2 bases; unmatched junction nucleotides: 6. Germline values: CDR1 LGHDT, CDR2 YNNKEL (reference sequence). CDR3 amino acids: CASSHSAGVTYNEQFF. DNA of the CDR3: TGTGCCAGCAGCCATTCAGCGGGAGTAACCTACAATGAGCAGTTCTTC.

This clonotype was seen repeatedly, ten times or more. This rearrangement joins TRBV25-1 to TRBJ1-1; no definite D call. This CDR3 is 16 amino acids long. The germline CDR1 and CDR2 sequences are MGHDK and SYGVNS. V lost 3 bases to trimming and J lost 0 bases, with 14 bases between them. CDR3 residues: CASSDLRAGLNTEAFF. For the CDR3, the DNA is TGTGCCAGCAGTGATCTTCGGGCAGGTTTGAACACTGAAGCTTTCTTT.

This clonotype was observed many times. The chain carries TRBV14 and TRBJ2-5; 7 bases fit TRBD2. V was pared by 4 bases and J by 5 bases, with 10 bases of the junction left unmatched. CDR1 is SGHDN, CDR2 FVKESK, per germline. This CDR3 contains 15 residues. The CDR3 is CASSLRLADGETQYF. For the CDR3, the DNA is TGTGCCAGCAGCCTTCGACTAGCTGACGGGGAGACCCAGTACTTC.

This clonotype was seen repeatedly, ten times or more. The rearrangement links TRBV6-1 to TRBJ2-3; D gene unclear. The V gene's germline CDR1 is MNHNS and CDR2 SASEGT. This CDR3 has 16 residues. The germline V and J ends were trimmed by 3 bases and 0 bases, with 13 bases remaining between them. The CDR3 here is CASSDSRTLSTDTQYF. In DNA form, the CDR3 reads TGTGCCAGCAGTGATTCCCGAACACTCAGCACAGATACGCAGTATTTT.

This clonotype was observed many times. The CDR3 nucleotides are TGTGCCAGCAGTAGGGTTCAATCCTCTGGAAACACCATATATTTT. Amino acids: CASSRVQSSGNTIYF. V is TRBV6-6 and J is TRBJ1-3; D uncertain. Trimming cost V 5 bases and J 0 bases, with 11 bases left between them. This CDR3 spans 15 amino acids. The germline CDR1 and CDR2 sequences are MNHNY and SVGAGI (reference sequence).

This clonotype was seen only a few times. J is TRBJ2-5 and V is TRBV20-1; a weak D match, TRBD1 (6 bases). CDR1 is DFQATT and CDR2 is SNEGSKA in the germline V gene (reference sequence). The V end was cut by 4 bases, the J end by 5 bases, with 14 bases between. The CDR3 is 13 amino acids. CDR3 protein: CSAKQGTAETQYF. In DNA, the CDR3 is TGCAGTGCTAAGCAGGGGACGGCGGAGACCCAGTACTTC.

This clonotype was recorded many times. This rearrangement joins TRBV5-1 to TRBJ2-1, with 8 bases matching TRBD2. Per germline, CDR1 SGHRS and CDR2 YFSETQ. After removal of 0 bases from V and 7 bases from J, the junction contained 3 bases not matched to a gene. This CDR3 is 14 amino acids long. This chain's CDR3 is CASSLAASGNEQFF. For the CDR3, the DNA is TGCGCCAGCAGCTTGGCCGCTAGCGGGAATGAGCAGTTCTTC.

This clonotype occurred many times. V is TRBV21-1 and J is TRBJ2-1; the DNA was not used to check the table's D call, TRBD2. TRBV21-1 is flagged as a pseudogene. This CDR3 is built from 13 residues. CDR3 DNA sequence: TGTGCCAACCGACTAGCGGCCTACAATGAGCAGTTCTTC. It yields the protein CANRLAAYNEQFF.

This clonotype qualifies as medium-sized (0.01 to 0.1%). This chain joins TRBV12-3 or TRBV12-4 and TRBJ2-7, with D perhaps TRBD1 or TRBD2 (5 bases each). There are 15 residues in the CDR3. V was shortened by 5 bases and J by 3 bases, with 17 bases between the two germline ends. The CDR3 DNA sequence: TGTGCCAGCAGTCGGAGCTCCGGGACGTTCTACGAGCAGTACTTC. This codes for CASSRSSGTFYEQYF.

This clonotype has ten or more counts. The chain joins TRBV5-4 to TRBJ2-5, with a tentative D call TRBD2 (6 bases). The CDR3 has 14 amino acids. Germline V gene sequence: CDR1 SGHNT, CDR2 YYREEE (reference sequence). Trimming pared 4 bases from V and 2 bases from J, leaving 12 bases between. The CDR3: CASSGGNTQETQYF. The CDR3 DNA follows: TGTGCCAGCAGCGGGGGGAATACTCAAGAGACCCAGTACTTC.

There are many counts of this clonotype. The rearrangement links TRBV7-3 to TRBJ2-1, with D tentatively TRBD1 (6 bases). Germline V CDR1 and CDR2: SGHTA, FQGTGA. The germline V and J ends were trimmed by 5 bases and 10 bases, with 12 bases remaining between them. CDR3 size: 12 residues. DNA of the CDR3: TGTGCCAGCAGCCCCAGGGGTGGGGAGCAGTTCTTC. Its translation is CASSPRGGEQFF.

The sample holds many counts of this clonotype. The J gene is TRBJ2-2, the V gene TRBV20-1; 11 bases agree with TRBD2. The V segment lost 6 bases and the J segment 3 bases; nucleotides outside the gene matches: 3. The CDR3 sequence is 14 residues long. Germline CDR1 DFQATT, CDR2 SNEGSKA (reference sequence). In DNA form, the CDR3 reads TGCAGTGCGCGACTAGCGGGATACACCGGGGAGCTGTTTTTT. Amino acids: CSARLAGYTGELFF.

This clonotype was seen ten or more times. The CDR3 DNA sequence: TGTGCCAGCAGCTTACTATCTACGCGGAACACTGAAGCTTTCTTT. This sequence encodes CASSLLSTRNTEAFF. V and J are TRBV7-9 and TRBJ1-1; D unclear. This CDR3 is built from 15 residues. CDR1 and CDR2 from the germline V gene are SEHNR and FQNEAQ (reference sequence). With 2 bases removed from V and 1 base from J, the gap between germline ends came to 11 bases.

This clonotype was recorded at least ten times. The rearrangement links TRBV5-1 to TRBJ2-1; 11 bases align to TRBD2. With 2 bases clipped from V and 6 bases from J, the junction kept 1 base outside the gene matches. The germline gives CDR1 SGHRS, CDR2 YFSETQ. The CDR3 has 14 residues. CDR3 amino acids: CASSFGTSGNEQFF. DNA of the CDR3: TGCGCCAGCAGCTTCGGGACTAGCGGCAATGAGCAGTTCTTC. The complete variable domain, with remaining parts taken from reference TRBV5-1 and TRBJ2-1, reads KAGVTQTPRYLIKTRGQQVTLSCSPISGHRSVSWYQQTPGQGLQFLFEYFSETQRNKGNFPGRFSGRQFSNSRSEMNVSTLELGDSALYLCASSFGTSGNEQFFGPGTRLTVL.

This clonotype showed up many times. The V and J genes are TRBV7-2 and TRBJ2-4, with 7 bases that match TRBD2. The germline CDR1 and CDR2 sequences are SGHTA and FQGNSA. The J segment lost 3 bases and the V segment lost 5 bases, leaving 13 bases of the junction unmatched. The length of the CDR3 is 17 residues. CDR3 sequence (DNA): TGTGCCAGCAGCCTAGGCGGGGGTTGGGTTAACAAAAACATTCAGTACTTC. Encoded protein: CASSLGGGWVNKNIQYF. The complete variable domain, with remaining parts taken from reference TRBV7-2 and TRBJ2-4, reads GAGVSQSPSNKVTEKGKDVELRCDPISGHTALYWYRQSLGQGLEFLIYFQGNSAPDKSGLPSDRFSAERTGGSVSTLTIQRTQQEDSAVYLCASSLGGGWVNKNIQYFGAGTRLSVL.

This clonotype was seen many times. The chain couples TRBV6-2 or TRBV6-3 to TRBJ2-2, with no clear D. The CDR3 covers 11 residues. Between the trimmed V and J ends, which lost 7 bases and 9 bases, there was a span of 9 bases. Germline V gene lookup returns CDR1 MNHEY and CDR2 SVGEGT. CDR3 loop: CASMGYRELFF. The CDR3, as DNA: TGTGCCAGCATGGGGTACCGGGAGCTGTTTTTT.

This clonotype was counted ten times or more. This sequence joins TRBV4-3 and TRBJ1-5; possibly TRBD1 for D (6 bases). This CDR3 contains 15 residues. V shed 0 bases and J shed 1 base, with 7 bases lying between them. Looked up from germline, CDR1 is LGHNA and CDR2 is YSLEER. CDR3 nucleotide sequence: TGCGCCAGCAGCCAAGACGGACAGAGCAATCAGCCCCAGCATTTT. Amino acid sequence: CASSQDGQSNQPQHF.

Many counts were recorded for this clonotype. This CDR3 reads CASSLGQEGGYTF. As DNA, the CDR3 is TGCGCCAGCAGCTTGGGCCAGGAAGGCGGCTACACCTTC. The chain uses TRBV5-1 and TRBJ1-2; D remains ambiguous. V shed 0 bases and J shed 8 bases, with 11 bases lying between them. The CDR3 runs to 13 residues. The germline V gene has CDR1 SGHRS and CDR2 YFSETQ.

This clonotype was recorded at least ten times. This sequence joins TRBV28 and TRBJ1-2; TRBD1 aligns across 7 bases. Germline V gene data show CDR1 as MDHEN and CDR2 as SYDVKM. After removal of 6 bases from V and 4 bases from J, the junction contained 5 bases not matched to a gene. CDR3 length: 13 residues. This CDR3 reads CASSRGDSYGYTF. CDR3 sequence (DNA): TGTGCCAGCAGCAGAGGGGACAGCTATGGCTACACCTTC.